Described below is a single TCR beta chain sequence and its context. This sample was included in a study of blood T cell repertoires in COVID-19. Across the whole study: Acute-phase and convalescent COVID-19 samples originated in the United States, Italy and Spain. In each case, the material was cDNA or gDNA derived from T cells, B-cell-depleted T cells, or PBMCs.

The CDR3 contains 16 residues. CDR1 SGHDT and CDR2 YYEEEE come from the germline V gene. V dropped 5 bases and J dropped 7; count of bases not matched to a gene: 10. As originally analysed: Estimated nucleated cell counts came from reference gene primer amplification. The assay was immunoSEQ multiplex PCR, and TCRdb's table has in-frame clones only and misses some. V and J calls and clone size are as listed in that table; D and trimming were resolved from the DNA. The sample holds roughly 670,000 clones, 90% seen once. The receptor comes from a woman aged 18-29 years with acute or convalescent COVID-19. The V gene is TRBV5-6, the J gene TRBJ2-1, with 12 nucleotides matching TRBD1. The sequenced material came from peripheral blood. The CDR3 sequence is CASRALGTGGKNEQFF. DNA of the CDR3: TGTGCCAGCAGAGCTCTGGGGACAGGGGGCAAAAATGAGCAGTTCTTC.